This TCR beta chain derives from a study of siplizumab effects on memory and regulatory T cells. General study findings and limits: Treatment with siplizumab left mappable alloreactive CD4+ clones averaging about 63% Treg-derived, compared with 25% to 30% in controls. An assignable naive or memory phenotype was lacking in roughly 75-97% of proliferating CD4+ or CD8+ clones.

This CDR3 spans 13 amino acids. V lost 1 base to trimming and J lost 1 base, with 4 bases between them. CDR1 and CDR2 from the germline V gene are SGHTA and FQGTGA. Sequencing was performed with immunoSEQ multiplex PCR; in TCRdb, only in-frame clones are kept and a portion is missing. The table shows about 91,000 clones, with roughly 93% occurring only once. For this clone: Its antigen is still unknown.

This receptor was taken from a human donor in good health. V and J are TRBV7-3 and TRBJ1-2; D remains unclear. The sequenced sample consisted of CD8+ T cells sorted from blood. For the CDR3, the DNA is TGTGCCAGCAGCTTAAACGATAACTATGGCTACACCTTC. Translating it yields CASSLNDNYGYTF.